This TCR beta chain originates from a study of cytomegalovirus exposure and HLA in healthy donors. V was shortened by 8 bases and J by 0 bases, with 15 bases between the two germline ends. CDR1 MDHEN and CDR2 SYDVKM come from the germline V gene. There are 15 residues in the CDR3. This clone is a singleton in its sample. Amplification used 60 Vbeta primers and 13 Jbeta primers. Assay used: immunoSEQ multiplex PCR; TCRdb lists only in-frame clones, some missing. The sample includes 100,000 or so clones, about 70% seen only once; the top ten take over 4%. The V and J genes are TRBV28 and TRBJ2-3, with D perhaps matching TRBD2 (5 bases). Sequencing input: PBMCs. This receptor was identified in a woman in her late teens or twenties in good health and CMV-seropositive. This chain's CDR3 is CASLAWGTSTDTQYF. In DNA, the CDR3 is TGTGCCAGCCTAGCCTGGGGTACTAGCACAGATACGCAGTATTTT. Variable domain in full (rest from reference TRBV28 and TRBJ2-3): DVKVTQSSRYLVKRTGEKVFLECVQDMDHENMFWYRQDPGLGLRLIYFSYDVKMKEKGDIPEGYSVSREKKERFSLILESASTNQTSMYLCASLAWGTSTDTQYFGPGTRLTVL.